Presented here are 27 T cell receptor beta chains from one specimen sequenced in a study of prognosis after radiotherapy for stage I lung cancer (dated by TCRdb to about 2021). TCRdb shows the sequencer as Illumina HiSeq 3000. Two rounds of multiplex PCR were performed to amplify the TCR beta CDR3 region from genomic DNA. In the first PCR round, primers specific to each TRBV and TRBJ gene were used, and the primer sequences were filed in Chinese patent CN105087789A. Clones were called with MiXCR by TCRdb after fastp trimmed the public reads at Q25, and only in-frame beta chains were retained. Each CDR3 protein appears once, grouped with its most common genes and DNA. This sample is represented by 20,000 to 25,000 distinct CDR3 sequences; around 45% of them were singletons. The top ten constitute roughly 33% of the sample. The material was PBMCs, obtained before or after stereotactic body radiation therapy (not recorded which). The origin of the receptors is a donor aged 50 or older with non-small cell lung cancer.

This clonotype was observed many times. The chain is built from TRBV10-3 and TRBJ1-1, with 10 positions matching TRBD1. There are 12 residues in the CDR3. Germline V CDR1 and CDR2: ENHRY, SYGVKD. Trimming took 10 bases from V and 6 from J; bases not matched to a gene: 5. CDR3 in DNA: TGTGCCACGGGACAGGGGACGGCTGAAGCTTTCTTT. This sequence encodes CATGQGTAEAFF.

The J gene is TRBJ2-7, the V gene TRBV12-3 or TRBV12-4, with TRBD1 matching over 9 bases. The CDR3 contains 14 residues. Germline trimming cut 3 bases from V and 9 bases from J; bases unmatched to any gene: 9. The CDR3 reads CASSFRYRGLLQYV. The CDR3 nucleotides are TGTGCCAGCAGTTTCCGGTACAGGGGGCTCTTGCAGTACGTC.

This clonotype showed up many times. The chain employs TRBV20-1 and TRBJ1-2; D gene uncertain. The germline V gene encodes CDR1 DFQATT and CDR2 SNEGSKA (reference sequence). CDR3 length: 14 amino acids. With 2 bases removed from V and 2 bases from J, the gap between germline ends came to 12 bases. DNA for the CDR3: TGCAGTGCTAGAACCCGACGAGGAAACTATGGCTACACCTTC. It encodes CSARTRRGNYGYTF.

The chain uses TRBV7-6 and TRBJ1-3; the D is unclear. From germline, CDR1 is SGHVS and CDR2 FNYEAQ. The CDR3 length is 16 residues. V was pared by 5 bases and J by 0 bases, with 14 bases between. The CDR3 loop reads CASSVTYEGSGNTIYF. CDR3 DNA sequence: TGTGCCAGCAGCGTAACGTACGAGGGCTCTGGAAACACCATATATTTT.

This chain connects TRBV20-1 to TRBJ2-2; D is ambiguous. The CDR3 runs 14 residues. From germline, CDR1 is DFQATT and CDR2 SNEGSKA (reference sequence). CDR3 in amino acids: CSGRQTANTGELFF. In nucleotides, the CDR3 is TGCAGCGGGCGGCAGACCGCGAACACCGGGGAGCTGTTTTTT.

This clonotype was seen many times. The chain links TRBV6-1 to TRBJ1-4; maybe TRBD1 (6 bases). Germline V CDR1 and CDR2: MNHNS, SASEGT. CDR3 size: 14 residues. The ends were cut back, 5 bases at V and 3 bases at J, with 10 bases in the middle. This chain's CDR3 is CASSQRGANEKLFF. The CDR3 DNA reads as TGTGCCAGCAGTCAGAGGGGGGCTAATGAAAAACTGTTTTTT.

Points on this clonotype: Possible read error: a much larger clone is one base away. V gene TRBV7-2 combines with J gene TRBJ2-3, with TRBD2 as a possible D gene (5 bases). Germline CDR1 and CDR2: SGHTA and FQGNSA. The germline V and J ends were trimmed by 6 bases and 1 base, with 11 bases remaining between them. The CDR3 is 14 residues long. CDR3 protein: CASSINSGTDTQYF. CDR3 in DNA: TGTGCCAGCAGTATTAATAGCGGCACAGATACGCAGTATTTT.

Comments on this clonotype: One junction end does not reproduce the germline sequence, and a read error may be involved. The chain uses TRBV6-5 and TRBJ2-5, with D possibly called TRBD1 or TRBD2 (7 bases each). CDR1 is MNHEY and CDR2 is SVGAGI in the germline V gene. This CDR3 contains 18 residues. CDR3 sequence (DNA): TGTACCAGCAGTTACTGGACTAGAGGGGGCCGGAGACAAGAGACCCAGTACTTC. Translation gives CTSSYWTRGGRRQETQYF.

This clonotype was seen many times. The chain couples TRBV30 to TRBJ2-1; D remains ambiguous. Germline V gene lookup returns CDR1 GTSNPN and CDR2 SVGIG (reference sequence). Between the trimmed V and J ends, which lost 0 bases and 6 bases, there was a span of 6 bases. The CDR3 has 12 residues. In DNA form, the CDR3 reads TGTGCCTGGAGTGTACCCACCAATGAGCAGTTCTTC. The encoded protein is CAWSVPTNEQFF.

V gene TRBV7-9 combines with J gene TRBJ2-7; 11 bases align to TRBD2. V lost 5 bases, J lost 5 bases, and 14 bases stayed unmatched. This CDR3 has 17 residues. Germline CDR1 SEHNR, CDR2 FQNEAQ (reference sequence). Here the CDR3 reads CASSPPGKLAGADEQYF. As DNA, the CDR3 is TGTGCCAGCAGCCCGCCCGGGAAACTAGCGGGAGCCGACGAGCAGTACTTC.

This chain links TRBV7-6 with TRBJ2-7, with a weak D call TRBD2 (6 bases). CDR1 is SGHVS and CDR2 is FNYEAQ in the germline V gene. The CDR3 consists of 13 residues. V was clipped by 5 bases and J by 0 bases, with 8 bases between them. In nucleotides, the CDR3 is TGTGCCAGCAGCGAGGGACTCTCCTACGAGCAGTACTTC. It codes for CASSEGLSYEQYF.

This clonotype was recorded at least ten times. The rearrangement uses TRBV5-4 and TRBJ2-5; 7 positions match TRBD1. This CDR3 is built from 13 residues. The trim removed 3 bases at V and 2 bases at J, leaving 1 base unmatched. Germline V gene data show CDR1 as SGHNT and CDR2 as YYREEE (reference sequence). In nucleotides, the CDR3 is TGTGCCAGCAGCTACAGGGGTCAAGAGACCCAGTACTTC. Translation: CASSYRGQETQYF.

This clonotype appeared many times. This chain connects TRBV6-1 to TRBJ2-4; D not resolved. The V gene lost 4 bases and the J gene lost 6 bases, with 16 bases spanning the gap. The CDR3 consists of 15 residues. CDR1 and CDR2 (germline): MNHNS, SASEGT. CDR3 coding DNA: TGTGCCAGCAGTGTTACACAAGGTTTTGGAAACATTCAGTACTTC. Its translation is CASSVTQGFGNIQYF.

This clonotype has a count of ten or more. This chain uses TRBV11-3 with TRBJ1-1, with 9 bases matching TRBD1. Trimming cost V 5 bases and J 4 bases; bases outside gene matches: 5. The CDR3 spans 14 residues. CDR1 SGHNT and CDR2 YENEEA come from the germline V gene. This CDR3 is CASSPRTGATEAFF. The CDR3 region has the DNA TGTGCCAGCAGCCCTCGGACAGGGGCCACTGAAGCTTTCTTT.

This clonotype was counted between two and nine times. Relative to the germline gene, one junction end is altered; a read error may explain this. The rearrangement links TRBV6-1 to TRBJ2-1; 9 bases are shared with TRBD2. The germline CDR1 and CDR2 sequences are MNHNS and SASEGT. The CDR3 loop spans 13 amino acids. DNA of the CDR3: TGTGCCAGCAGCCCCGCTGGTAGCGGGGGAAGGGTCTTC. It is translated as CASSPAGSGGRVF.

Comment on this clonotype: A far larger clone is only one base removed, so a read error is likely. This rearrangement joins TRBV7-9 to TRBJ2-2, with unresolved D. V dropped 4 bases and J dropped 10 bases, with 13 bases sitting between them. The CDR3 is made up of 13 amino acids. The germline V gene encodes CDR1 SEHNR and CDR2 FQNEAQ (reference sequence). The DNA of the CDR3 is TGTGCCAGCAGCTGGTCGAGTGCCGTGGAGCTGTTTTTT. Residues: CASSWSSAVELFF.

This clonotype was found many times. The chain joins TRBV18 to TRBJ2-1, with TRBD1 identical over 10 bases. J was trimmed by 9 bases and V by 3 bases; bases with no gene match: 8. Germline V gene lookup returns CDR1 KGHSH and CDR2 LQKENI. This CDR3 has 15 amino acids. CDR3 in amino acids: CASSPYGQGVAEQFF. CDR3 bases: TGTGCCAGCTCACCTTATGGACAGGGGGTTGCTGAGCAGTTCTTC.

Only one count was recorded for this clonotype. The chain couples TRBV20-1 to TRBJ2-3; D possibly uses TRBD1 or TRBD2 (5 bases each). Trimming took off 5 bases at V and 6 bases at J, with 18 bases between the two ends. Germline loops: CDR1 DFQATT, CDR2 SNEGSKA (reference sequence). This CDR3 region has 14 residues. The CDR3 DNA reads as TGCAGTGCTGTGGGGGTTAAGGGGTCGGATACGCAGTATTTT. Its protein is CSAVGVKGSDTQYF.

V usage is TRBV6-9 and J usage is TRBJ2-7, with unresolved D. CDR3 length: 13 residues. Germline CDR1 and CDR2: MNHGY and SVAAGI. The germline V and J ends were trimmed by 3 bases and 3 bases, with 9 bases remaining between them. CDR3: CASSYSDYYEQYF. The CDR3 DNA is TGTGCCAGCAGTTACTCGGATTACTACGAGCAGTACTTC.

The genes are TRBV28 and TRBJ1-3; TRBD1 is a possible D gene (6 bases). CDR1 and CDR2 from the germline V gene are MDHEN and SYDVKM. The CDR3 has 15 residues. V lost 4 bases and J lost 0, with 10 bases in between. CDR3 coding DNA: TGTGCCAGCAGTTCACCAGGGGCCTCTGGAAACACCATATATTTT. Translated, it gives CASSSPGASGNTIYF.

This clonotype was counted many times. This chain uses TRBV3-1 with TRBJ1-3, with no clear D. V shed 0 bases and J shed 2 bases, with 11 bases lying between them. The germline gives CDR1 LGHDT, CDR2 YNNKEL (reference sequence). CDR3 length equals 16 residues. This CDR3 is CASSQDPGGTGNTIYF. The DNA of the CDR3 is TGTGCCAGCAGCCAAGATCCGGGAGGAACTGGAAACACCATATATTTT.

This clonotype was counted many times. The chain has TRBV15 and TRBJ2-7, with unresolved D. The CDR3 has 12 residues. CDR1 LNHNV and CDR2 YYDKDF come from the germline V gene (reference sequence). With 0 bases removed from V and 4 bases from J, the gap between germline ends came to 4 bases. Here the CDR3 DNA reads TGTGCCACCAGCAGAGAGGGGTACGAGCAGTACTTC. Its translation is CATSREGYEQYF.

The gene calls are TRBV28 and TRBJ1-6; TRBD1 is a possible D gene (6 bases). V was trimmed by 10 bases and J by 7 bases, leaving 20 bases between them. This CDR3 comprises 15 residues. CDR1 is MDHEN and CDR2 is SYDVKM in the germline V gene. The CDR3 here is CATGANRVVNSPLHF. The CDR3 nucleotides are TGTGCCACGGGGGCTAACAGGGTGGTCAATTCACCCCTCCACTTT.

A few counts support this clonotype. The gene calls are TRBV28 and TRBJ1-4; a weak D match, TRBD1 (6 bases). The CDR3 covers 15 residues. Germline lookup yields CDR1 MDHEN and CDR2 SYDVKM. V shed 5 bases and J shed 5 bases, with 15 bases lying between them. Written as DNA, the CDR3 is TGTGCCAGCAGTCGAAACAGGGTACGAAATGAAAAACTGTTTTTT. Amino acids: CASSRNRVRNEKLFF.

This clonotype showed up just a few times. A clone one base away is much larger, so this may be a read error. This chain uses TRBV20-1 with TRBJ2-2, with D possibly TRBD2 on 6 matching bases. The V end lost 3 bases, the J end lost 7 bases, and 18 bases lay between the germline ends. The length of the CDR3 is 15 residues. The V gene's germline CDR1 is DFQATT and CDR2 SNEGSKA (reference sequence). The CDR3 protein is CSASLSGVGDGELFF. CDR3 in DNA: TGCAGTGCTAGCCTCTCGGGAGTCGGTGACGGGGAGCTGTTTTTT.

This clonotype occurred many times. The CDR3: CASSFGIGGYEKLFF. The CDR3, as DNA: TGTGCCAGCAGCTTCGGGATAGGCGGTTACGAAAAACTGTTTTTT. The chain combines TRBV7-2 with TRBJ1-4; no reliable D call. This CDR3 contains 15 residues. With 3 bases removed from V and 8 bases from J, the gap between germline ends came to 16 bases. Germline CDR1 is SGHTA and CDR2 is FQGNSA.

This chain links TRBV11-2 with TRBJ1-1; 8 bases line up with TRBD1. The V gene end was trimmed by 11 bases and the J gene end by 6 bases; junction bases not matched to a gene: 11. The CDR3 consists of 13 residues. CDR1 and CDR2 from the germline V gene are SGHAT and FQNNGV. The DNA of the CDR3 is TGTGCCGCAGGGACAGGAGCCCTGTCTGAAGCTTTCTTT. Protein product: CAAGTGALSEAFF. The variable domain in full, completed from reference TRBV11-2 and TRBJ1-1, reads EAGVAQSPRYKIIEKRQSVAFWCNPISGHATLYWYQQILGQGPKLLIQFQNNGVVDDSQLPKDRFSAERLKGVDSTLKIQPAKLEDSAVYLCAAGTGALSEAFFGQGTRLTVV.